The clone carrying this T cell receptor (beta chain) was seen many times. These data are taken from a study of T-cell reconstitution after alpha-beta-depleted transplantation in children. The library targeted TCRbeta and was prepared with unique molecular identifiers. TCRdb itself ran the PCR reads through MiXCR, one entry per CDR3 protein. The table has about 230,000 distinct CDR3 sequences, 9.7% seen once. Looked up from germline, CDR1 is SGHRS and CDR2 is YFSETQ. V shed 5 bases and J shed 0 bases, with 18 bases lying between them. CDR3 length: 17 amino acids. The chain recombines TRBV5-1 with TRBJ2-4, with D perhaps TRBD2 (6 bases). The material was PBMCs from the stem cell graft donor, obtained from the stem cell graft. This clonotype was sampled from a human donor who donated a stem cell graft to a child with SCID. The chain's CDR3 is CASSPTGLPLAKNIQYF. The DNA for the CDR3 is TGCGCCAGCAGTCCAACCGGACTACCTCTAGCCAAAAACATTCAGTACTTC.